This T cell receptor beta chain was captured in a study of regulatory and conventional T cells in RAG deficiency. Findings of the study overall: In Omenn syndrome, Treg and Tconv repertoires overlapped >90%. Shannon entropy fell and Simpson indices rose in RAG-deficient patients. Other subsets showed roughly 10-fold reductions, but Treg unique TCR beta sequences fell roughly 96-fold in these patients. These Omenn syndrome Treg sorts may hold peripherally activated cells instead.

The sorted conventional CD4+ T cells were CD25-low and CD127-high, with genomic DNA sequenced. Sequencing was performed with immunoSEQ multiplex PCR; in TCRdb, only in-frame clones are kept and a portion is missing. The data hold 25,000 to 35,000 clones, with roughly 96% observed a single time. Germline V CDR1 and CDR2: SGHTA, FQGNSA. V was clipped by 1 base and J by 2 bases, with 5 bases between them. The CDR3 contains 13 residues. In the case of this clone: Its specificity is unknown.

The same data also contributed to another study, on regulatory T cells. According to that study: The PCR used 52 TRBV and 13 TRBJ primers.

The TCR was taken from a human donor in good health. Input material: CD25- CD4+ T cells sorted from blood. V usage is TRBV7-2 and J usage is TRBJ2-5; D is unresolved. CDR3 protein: CASSLGRQETQYF. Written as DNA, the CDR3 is TGTGCCAGCAGCTTAGGTAGACAAGAGACCCAGTACTTC. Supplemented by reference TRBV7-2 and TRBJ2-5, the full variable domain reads GAGVSQSPSNKVTEKGKDVELRCDPISGHTALYWYRQSLGQGLEFLIYFQGNSAPDKSGLPSDRFSAERTGGSVSTLTIQRTQQEDSAVYLCASSLGRQETQYFGPGTRLLVL.